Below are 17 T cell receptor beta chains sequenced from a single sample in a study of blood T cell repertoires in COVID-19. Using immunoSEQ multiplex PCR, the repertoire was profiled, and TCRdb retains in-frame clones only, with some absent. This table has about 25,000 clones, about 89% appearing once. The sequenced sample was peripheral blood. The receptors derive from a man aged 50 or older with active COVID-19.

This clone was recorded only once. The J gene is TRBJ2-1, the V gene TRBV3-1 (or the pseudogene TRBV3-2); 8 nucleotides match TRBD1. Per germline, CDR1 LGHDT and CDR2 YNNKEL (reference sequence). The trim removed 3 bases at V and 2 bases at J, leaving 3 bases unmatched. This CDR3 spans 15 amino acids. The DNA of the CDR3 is TGTGCCAGCAGCCACAGGACAGGGCCCTACAATGAGCAGTTCTTC. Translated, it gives CASSHRTGPYNEQFF.

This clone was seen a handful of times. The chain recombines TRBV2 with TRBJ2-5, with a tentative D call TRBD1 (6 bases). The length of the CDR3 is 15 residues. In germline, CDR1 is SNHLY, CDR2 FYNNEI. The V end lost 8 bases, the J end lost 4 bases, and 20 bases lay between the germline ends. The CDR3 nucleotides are TGTGCCAGCGCCGAACAGGGTTTCATCCGAGAGACCCAGTACTTC. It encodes CASAEQGFIRETQYF.

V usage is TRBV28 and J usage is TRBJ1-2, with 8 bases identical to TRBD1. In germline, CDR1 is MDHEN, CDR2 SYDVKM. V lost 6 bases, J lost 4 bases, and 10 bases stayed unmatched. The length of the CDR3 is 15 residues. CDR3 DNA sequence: TGTGCCAGCAGCGAGACCGGGACAGGCGGCTATGGCTACACCTTC. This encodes CASSETGTGGYGYTF.

CDR3 nucleotide sequence: TGTGCCAGCAGTGAAGGGGCGGGCTCCTACAATGAGCAGTTCTTC. Protein product: CASSEGAGSYNEQFF. The chain is built from TRBV6-1 and TRBJ2-1, with D possibly matching TRBD2 (5 bases). The CDR3 totals 15 residues. CDR1 MNHNS and CDR2 SASEGT come from the germline V gene. V was shortened by 1 base and J by 0 bases, with 7 bases between the two germline ends.

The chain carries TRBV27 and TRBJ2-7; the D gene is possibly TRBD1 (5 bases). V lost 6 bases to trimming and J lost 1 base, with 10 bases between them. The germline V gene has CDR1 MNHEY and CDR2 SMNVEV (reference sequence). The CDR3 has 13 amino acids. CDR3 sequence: CASSPTGSYEQYF. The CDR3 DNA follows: TGTGCCAGCAGCCCTACAGGTTCCTACGAGCAGTACTTC.

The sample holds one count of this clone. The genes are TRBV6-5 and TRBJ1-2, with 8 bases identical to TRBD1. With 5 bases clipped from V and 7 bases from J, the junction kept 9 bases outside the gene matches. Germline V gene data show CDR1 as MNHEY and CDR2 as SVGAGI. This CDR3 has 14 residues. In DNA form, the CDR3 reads TGTGCCAGCAGTATCAGGGCAGGGGGCAGTGGCTACACCTTC. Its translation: CASSIRAGGSGYTF.

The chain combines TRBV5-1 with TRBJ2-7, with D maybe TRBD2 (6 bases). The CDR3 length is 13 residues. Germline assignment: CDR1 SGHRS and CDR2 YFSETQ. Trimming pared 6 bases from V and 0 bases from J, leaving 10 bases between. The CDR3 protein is CASTGGTSYEQYF. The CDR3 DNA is TGCGCCAGCACCGGAGGGACCTCCTACGAGCAGTACTTC.

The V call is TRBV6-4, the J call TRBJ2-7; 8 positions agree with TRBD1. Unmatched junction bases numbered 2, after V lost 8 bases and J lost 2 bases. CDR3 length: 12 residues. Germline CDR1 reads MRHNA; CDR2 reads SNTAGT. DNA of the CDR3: TGTGCCAGCCGGACAGGGACCTACGAGCAGTACTTC. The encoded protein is CASRTGTYEQYF.

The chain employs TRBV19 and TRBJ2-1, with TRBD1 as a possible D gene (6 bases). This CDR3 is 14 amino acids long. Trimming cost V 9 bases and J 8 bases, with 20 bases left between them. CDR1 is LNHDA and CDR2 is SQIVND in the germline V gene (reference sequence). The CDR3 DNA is TGTGCCAGCACTAAACAAACAGGGATCGATGAGCAGTTCTTC. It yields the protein CASTKQTGIDEQFF. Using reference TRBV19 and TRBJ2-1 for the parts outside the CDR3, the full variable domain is DGGITQSPKYLFRKEGQNVTLSCEQNLNHDAMYWYRQDPGQGLRLIYYSQIVNDFQKGDIAEGYSVSREKKESFPLTVTSAQKNPTAFYLCASTKQTGIDEQFFGPGTRLTVL.

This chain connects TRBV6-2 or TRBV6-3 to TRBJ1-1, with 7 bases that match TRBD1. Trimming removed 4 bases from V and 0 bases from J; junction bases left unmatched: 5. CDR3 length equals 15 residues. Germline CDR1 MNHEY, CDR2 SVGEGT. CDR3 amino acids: CASSFRDSMNTEAFF. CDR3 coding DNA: TGTGCCAGCAGTTTCCGGGACAGCATGAACACTGAAGCTTTCTTT.

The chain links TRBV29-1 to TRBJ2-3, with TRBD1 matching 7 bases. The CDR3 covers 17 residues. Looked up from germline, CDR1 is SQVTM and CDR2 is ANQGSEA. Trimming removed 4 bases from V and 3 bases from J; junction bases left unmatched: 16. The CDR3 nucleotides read TGCAGCGTTGTAGGCCCGAGCACAGGGGTTTCGACAGATACGCAGTATTTT. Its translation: CSVVGPSTGVSTDTQYF.

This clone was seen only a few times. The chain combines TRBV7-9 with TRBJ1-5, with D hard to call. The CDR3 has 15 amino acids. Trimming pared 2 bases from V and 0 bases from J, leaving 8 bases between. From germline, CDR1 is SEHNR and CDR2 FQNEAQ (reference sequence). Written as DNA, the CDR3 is TGTGCCAGCAGCTTAAATTCTCTTAGCAATCAGCCCCAGCATTTT. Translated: CASSLNSLSNQPQHF.

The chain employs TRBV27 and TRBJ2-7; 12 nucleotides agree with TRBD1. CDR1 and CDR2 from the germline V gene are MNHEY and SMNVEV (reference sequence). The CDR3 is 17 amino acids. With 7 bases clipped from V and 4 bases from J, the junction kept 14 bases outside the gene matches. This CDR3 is CASNPLGGTGGRYEQYF. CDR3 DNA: TGTGCCAGCAACCCTTTGGGAGGGACAGGGGGCAGGTACGAGCAGTACTTC.

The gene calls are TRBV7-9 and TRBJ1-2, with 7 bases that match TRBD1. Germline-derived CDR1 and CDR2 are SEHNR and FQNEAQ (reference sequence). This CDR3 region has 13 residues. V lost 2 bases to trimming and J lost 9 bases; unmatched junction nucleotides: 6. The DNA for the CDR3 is TGTGCCAGCAGCTTAATCAGGGGGTTTAGCTACACCTTC. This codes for CASSLIRGFSYTF.

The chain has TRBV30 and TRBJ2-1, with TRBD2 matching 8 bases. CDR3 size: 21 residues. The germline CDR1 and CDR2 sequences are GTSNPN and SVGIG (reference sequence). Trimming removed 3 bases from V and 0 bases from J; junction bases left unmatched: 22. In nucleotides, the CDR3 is TGTGCCTGGAGAAAGACCGCGGCCGGGGCTCGGAGCGGGAGCTCCTACAATGAGCAGTTCTTC. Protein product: CAWRKTAAGARSGSSYNEQFF. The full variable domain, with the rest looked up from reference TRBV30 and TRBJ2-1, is SQTIHQWPATLVQPVGSPLSLECTVEGTSNPNLYWYRQAAGRGLQLLFYSVGIGQISSEVPQNLSASRPQDRQFILSSKKLLLSDSGFYLCAWRKTAAGARSGSSYNEQFFGPGTRLTVL.

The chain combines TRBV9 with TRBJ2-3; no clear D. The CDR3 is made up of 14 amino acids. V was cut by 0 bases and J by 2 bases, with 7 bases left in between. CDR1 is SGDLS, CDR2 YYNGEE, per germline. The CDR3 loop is CASSVGRPTDTQYF. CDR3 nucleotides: TGTGCCAGCAGCGTAGGGCGGCCCACAGATACGCAGTATTTT. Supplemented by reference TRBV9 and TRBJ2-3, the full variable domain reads DSGVTQTPKHLITATGQRVTLRCSPRSGDLSVYWYQQSLDQGLQFLIQYYNGEERAKGNILERFSAQQFPDLHSELNLSSLELGDSALYFCASSVGRPTDTQYFGPGTRLTVL.

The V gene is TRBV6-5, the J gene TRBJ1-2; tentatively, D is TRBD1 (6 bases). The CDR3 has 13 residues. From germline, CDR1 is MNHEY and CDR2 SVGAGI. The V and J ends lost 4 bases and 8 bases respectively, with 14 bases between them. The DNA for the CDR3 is TGTGCCAGCAGTTGGGACACTGCGGAGGGCTACACCTTC. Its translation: CASSWDTAEGYTF.